This TCR beta chain appears in the sequencing data of a study of cytomegalovirus exposure and HLA in healthy donors. The CDR3 runs 16 residues. V shed 3 bases and J shed 5 bases, with 19 bases lying between them. Per germline, CDR1 KGHSH and CDR2 LQKENI. Primers included in the PCR were 60 Vbeta and 13 Jbeta primers. Here immunoSEQ multiplex PCR was the method, and the copy in TCRdb shows in-frame clones only, minus some. The table shows 75,000 to 95,000 clones, with 70% to 85% occurring only once. The source material was PBMCs. The sequence came from a man aged 18 to 35 in good health and CMV-seronegative. The chain links TRBV18 to TRBJ2-5, with a tentative D call TRBD2 (6 bases). Here the CDR3 DNA reads TGTGCCAGCTCACCTTCTTGGAGGGTAGTCGGGGAGACCCAGTACTTC. This translates into CASSPSWRVVGETQYF.